The 20 T cell receptor beta chains below were found in one sample sequenced in a study of Ad26.COV2.S vaccination and SARS-CoV-2 variants. Using immunoSEQ multiplex PCR, the repertoire was profiled, and TCRdb retains in-frame clones only, with some absent. Of 300,000 to 400,000 clones in the sample, 85% were seen once. The treatment here: some 20 received Ad26.COV2.S at low or high dose, single or two shots; about 5 received placebo; per-sample allocation not given. The investigators took samples on day 63 after the first vaccine or placebo injection. The sequenced sample was peripheral blood, obtained in a trial of Ad26.COV2.S vaccine versus placebo. These receptors originate from a person between 18 and 59 years old who received the Ad26.COV2.S COVID-19 vaccine or a placebo.

This chain uses TRBV5-1 with TRBJ1-4; 8 bases are a match to TRBD1. V lost 2 bases and J lost 8; bases outside the gene matches: 5. The CDR3 is 14 residues long. Germline V gene sequence: CDR1 SGHRS, CDR2 YFSETQ. The CDR3 nucleotides are TGCGCCAGCAGCTTTTCAGGGGGCGTAGAAAAACTGTTTTTT. This sequence encodes CASSFSGGVEKLFF.

The V call is TRBV2, the J call TRBJ1-1; no reliable D call. Per germline, CDR1 SNHLY and CDR2 FYNNEI. The CDR3 runs 15 residues. Trimming took off 7 bases at V and 4 bases at J, with 19 bases between the two ends. CDR3 sequence reads: CASILLSLQSTEAFF. DNA for the CDR3: TGTGCCAGCATTTTGTTGTCGTTACAGAGCACTGAAGCTTTCTTT.

The J gene is TRBJ1-5, the V gene TRBV2; D call uncertain. The V end was cut by 5 bases, the J end by 7 bases, with 12 bases between. Germline V gene lookup returns CDR1 SNHLY and CDR2 FYNNEI. This CDR3 contains 13 residues. CDR3 loop: CASSTSAGQPQHF. In DNA, the CDR3 is TGTGCCAGCAGTACGTCTGCGGGACAGCCCCAGCATTTT.

V usage is TRBV28 and J usage is TRBJ1-4; D is uncertain. From germline, CDR1 is MDHEN and CDR2 SYDVKM. The CDR3 consists of 14 residues. V was pared by 4 bases and J by 0 bases, with 6 bases between. The CDR3 nucleotides read TGTGCCAGCAGTTCCGGGGCAACTAATGAAAAACTGTTTTTT. It codes for CASSSGATNEKLFF.

The rearrangement uses TRBV11-3 and TRBJ1-2, with TRBD1 matching over 9 bases. The germline V gene encodes CDR1 SGHNT and CDR2 YENEEA. Trimming took 4 bases from V and 4 from J; bases not matched to a gene: 7. The CDR3 totals 15 residues. The CDR3 sequence: CASSSETGGSYGYTF. The CDR3 DNA is TGTGCCAGCAGCTCAGAAACAGGGGGCAGCTATGGCTACACCTTC. Filled out from reference TRBV11-3 and TRBJ1-2, the complete variable domain reads EAGVVQSPRYKIIEKKQPVAFWCNPISGHNTLYWYLQNLGQGPELLIRYENEEAVDDSQLPKDRFSAERLKGVDSTLKIQPAELGDSAVYLCASSSETGGSYGYTFGSGTRLTVV.

The chain combines TRBV9 with TRBJ1-2, with D hard to call. The CDR3 is made up of 13 amino acids. Germline CDR1 SGDLS, CDR2 YYNGEE. V was pared by 4 bases and J by 0 bases, with 7 bases between. The CDR3 sequence is CASSPPANYGYTF. The CDR3 DNA follows: TGTGCCAGCAGCCCCCCAGCTAACTATGGCTACACCTTC.

The chain joins TRBV5-1 to TRBJ1-3; a weak D match, TRBD1 (6 bases). The CDR3 loop spans 14 amino acids. Trimming shortened V by 5 bases and J by 4 bases, and 13 bases separated the two germline ends. CDR1 and CDR2 from the germline V gene are SGHRS and YFSETQ. The DNA of the CDR3 is TGCGCCAGCAGACCGACAGGTTACGGAAACACCATATATTTT. It codes for CASRPTGYGNTIYF.

The chain is built from TRBV10-3 and TRBJ2-3; a possible D gene is TRBD1 (5 bases). Trimming cost V 4 bases and J 0 bases, with 11 bases left between them. From germline, CDR1 is ENHRY and CDR2 SYGVKD. This CDR3 has 15 residues. The CDR3 region is CAISADRSSTDTQYF. CDR3 DNA: TGTGCCATCAGTGCCGACAGATCTAGCACAGATACGCAGTATTTT.

The chain links TRBV5-6 to TRBJ2-3; D is unclear. Per germline, CDR1 SGHDT and CDR2 YYEEEE. The CDR3 is 13 residues long. With 4 bases removed from V and 5 bases from J, the gap between germline ends came to 11 bases. In DNA, the CDR3 is TGTGCCAGCAGCATCAAAGGGTTAGATACGCAGTATTTT. This sequence encodes CASSIKGLDTQYF.

This CDR3 is CASSLQAGSSAEQYF. As DNA, the CDR3 is TGTGCCAGCAGCTTACAGGCAGGGAGCAGTGCCGAGCAGTACTTC. The rearrangement uses TRBV7-9 and TRBJ2-7; D is tentatively TRBD1 or TRBD2 (5 bases each). Trimming cost V 2 bases and J 6 bases, with 17 bases left between them. Germline V gives CDR1 SEHNR, CDR2 FQNEAQ (reference sequence). The CDR3 totals 15 residues.

V gene TRBV5-1 combines with J gene TRBJ1-1, with a weak D call TRBD1 (6 bases). CDR1 is SGHRS, CDR2 YFSETQ, per germline. This CDR3 is built from 14 residues. V was cut by 4 bases and J by 5 bases, with 15 bases left in between. The CDR3 reads CASSHPTGRTEAFF. The CDR3 nucleotides read TGCGCCAGCAGCCACCCGACAGGAAGGACTGAAGCTTTCTTT. The full variable domain, completed using reference TRBV5-1 and TRBJ1-1, is KAGVTQTPRYLIKTRGQQVTLSCSPISGHRSVSWYQQTPGQGLQFLFEYFSETQRNKGNFPGRFSGRQFSNSRSEMNVSTLELGDSALYLCASSHPTGRTEAFFGQGTRLTVV.

CDR3 nucleotides: TGTGCCAGCAGCACCTCAGGGAGACCCCCTTCTGGAAACACCATATATTTT. Protein sequence: CASSTSGRPPSGNTIYF. V usage is TRBV7-6 and J usage is TRBJ1-3; D might be TRBD1 (5 bases). This CDR3 contains 17 residues. Trimming removed 5 bases from V and 1 base from J, with 18 bases in between. Germline V gives CDR1 SGHVS, CDR2 FNYEAQ.

The gene calls are TRBV7-2 and TRBJ1-6, with 7 bases fitting TRBD1. Germline V CDR1 and CDR2: SGHTA, FQGNSA. CDR3 length equals 14 residues. With 5 bases clipped from V and 5 bases from J, the junction kept 3 bases outside the gene matches. The CDR3 protein is CASSPGQNNSPLHF. The CDR3 coding sequence is TGTGCCAGCAGCCCGGGACAGAATAATTCACCCCTCCACTTT.

The chain employs TRBV6-1 and TRBJ2-7; 7 bases align to TRBD1. V shed 0 bases and J 5 bases; nucleotides not matched to a gene: 7. From germline, CDR1 is MNHNS and CDR2 SASEGT. The CDR3 length is 15 residues. CDR3 bases: TGTGCCAGCAGTGAAGCGCGACAGGGCCGGAACGAGCAGTACTTC. Protein product: CASSEARQGRNEQYF.

The rearrangement uses TRBV10-1 and TRBJ2-7; 8 nucleotides agree with TRBD1. Germline trimming cut 4 bases from V and 6 bases from J; bases unmatched to any gene: 2. Germline loops: CDR1 WNHNN, CDR2 SYGVQD (reference sequence). This CDR3 has 12 amino acids. DNA of the CDR3: TGCGCCAGCAGTGTTACAGGGGGCGAGCAGTACTTC. Protein sequence: CASSVTGGEQYF.

This clone was seen only a few times. The CDR3 nucleotides read TGTGCCAGCAGCCCCCGGGGACGGAATTATAATTCACCCCTCCACTTT. This codes for CASSPRGRNYNSPLHF. The chain uses TRBV13 and TRBJ1-6, with D perhaps TRBD1 (5 bases). The ends were cut back, 5 bases at V and 4 bases at J, with 15 bases in the middle. The CDR3 runs 16 residues. Germline loops: CDR1 PRHDT, CDR2 FYEKMQ (reference sequence). The full variable domain, completed using reference TRBV13 and TRBJ1-6, is AAGVIQSPRHLIKEKRETATLKCYPIPRHDTVYWYQQGPGQDPQFLISFYEKMQSDKGSIPDRFSAQQFSDYHSELNMSSLELGDSALYFCASSPRGRNYNSPLHFGNGTRLTVT.

This sequence joins TRBV20-1 and TRBJ2-5, with D uncertain. The V gene's germline CDR1 is DFQATT and CDR2 SNEGSKA (reference sequence). V lost 6 bases, J lost 3 bases, and 8 bases lay in between. This CDR3 spans 11 amino acids. CDR3 in DNA: TGCAGTGCCAGCCATGAAGAGACCCAGTACTTC. Amino acids: CSASHEETQYF.

This sequence joins TRBV30 and TRBJ1-5; D call uncertain. This CDR3 has 14 residues. Germline assignment: CDR1 GTSNPN and CDR2 SVGIG (reference sequence). Trimming took 5 bases from V and 4 from J, leaving 15 bases between them. The CDR3, as DNA: TGTGCCTGGTCGCATCACGGGTTAAATCAGCCCCAGCATTTT. Translated: CAWSHHGLNQPQHF.

In DNA, the CDR3 is TGTGCCAGCACCCCCCGCCGCACAGATACGCAGTATTTT. Encoded protein: CASTPRRTDTQYF. This chain connects TRBV7-2 to TRBJ2-3; D is undetermined. Germline V gene data show CDR1 as SGHTA and CDR2 as FQGNSA. V gave up 7 bases and J gave up 1 base, with 9 bases separating them. The CDR3 is 13 amino acids.

The rearrangement links TRBV24-1 to TRBJ2-2, with TRBD1 matching 9 bases. Looked up from germline, CDR1 is KGHDR and CDR2 is SFDVKD. Trimming cost V 5 bases and J 1 base; bases outside gene matches: 4. The CDR3 has 16 residues. CDR3 loop: CATSGGQGRNTGELFF. The CDR3 nucleotides read TGTGCCACCAGTGGGGGACAGGGCCGGAACACCGGGGAGCTGTTTTTT.